The clone carrying this T cell receptor beta chain was picked up a small number of times. Its antigen is unknown. The method was immunoSEQ multiplex PCR; TCRdb's version includes in-frame clones alone and lacks a portion of them. Among some 3,700 clones listed, approximately 80% were seen once. This entry comes from a study of immune evolution from preneoplasia to lung adenocarcinoma. Study-wide context: HLA loss of heterozygosity: about 7% AIS, over 12% MIA, approximately 35% ADC, none AAH.

General study findings and limits: Normal lung had highest clonality; later lesions appeared denser, more diverse.

Patient tissue came from resections in Japan or China, 2014–2017. Material for sequencing was FFPE minimally invasive lung adenocarcinoma tissue. The TCR comes from a person in their sixties or seventies with lung adenocarcinoma.

The CDR3 protein is CASASGGGPFGQYF. The CDR3 DNA reads as TGTGCCAGCGCCTCAGGGGGAGGGCCTTTTGGGCAGTACTTC. The chain has TRBV13 and TRBJ2-7; TRBD1 or TRBD2 may be the D gene (7 bases each). Deletions cut 8 bases from V and 9 bases from J, with 23 bases between. This CDR3 is built from 14 residues. Germline assignment: CDR1 PRHDT and CDR2 FYEKMQ (reference sequence).